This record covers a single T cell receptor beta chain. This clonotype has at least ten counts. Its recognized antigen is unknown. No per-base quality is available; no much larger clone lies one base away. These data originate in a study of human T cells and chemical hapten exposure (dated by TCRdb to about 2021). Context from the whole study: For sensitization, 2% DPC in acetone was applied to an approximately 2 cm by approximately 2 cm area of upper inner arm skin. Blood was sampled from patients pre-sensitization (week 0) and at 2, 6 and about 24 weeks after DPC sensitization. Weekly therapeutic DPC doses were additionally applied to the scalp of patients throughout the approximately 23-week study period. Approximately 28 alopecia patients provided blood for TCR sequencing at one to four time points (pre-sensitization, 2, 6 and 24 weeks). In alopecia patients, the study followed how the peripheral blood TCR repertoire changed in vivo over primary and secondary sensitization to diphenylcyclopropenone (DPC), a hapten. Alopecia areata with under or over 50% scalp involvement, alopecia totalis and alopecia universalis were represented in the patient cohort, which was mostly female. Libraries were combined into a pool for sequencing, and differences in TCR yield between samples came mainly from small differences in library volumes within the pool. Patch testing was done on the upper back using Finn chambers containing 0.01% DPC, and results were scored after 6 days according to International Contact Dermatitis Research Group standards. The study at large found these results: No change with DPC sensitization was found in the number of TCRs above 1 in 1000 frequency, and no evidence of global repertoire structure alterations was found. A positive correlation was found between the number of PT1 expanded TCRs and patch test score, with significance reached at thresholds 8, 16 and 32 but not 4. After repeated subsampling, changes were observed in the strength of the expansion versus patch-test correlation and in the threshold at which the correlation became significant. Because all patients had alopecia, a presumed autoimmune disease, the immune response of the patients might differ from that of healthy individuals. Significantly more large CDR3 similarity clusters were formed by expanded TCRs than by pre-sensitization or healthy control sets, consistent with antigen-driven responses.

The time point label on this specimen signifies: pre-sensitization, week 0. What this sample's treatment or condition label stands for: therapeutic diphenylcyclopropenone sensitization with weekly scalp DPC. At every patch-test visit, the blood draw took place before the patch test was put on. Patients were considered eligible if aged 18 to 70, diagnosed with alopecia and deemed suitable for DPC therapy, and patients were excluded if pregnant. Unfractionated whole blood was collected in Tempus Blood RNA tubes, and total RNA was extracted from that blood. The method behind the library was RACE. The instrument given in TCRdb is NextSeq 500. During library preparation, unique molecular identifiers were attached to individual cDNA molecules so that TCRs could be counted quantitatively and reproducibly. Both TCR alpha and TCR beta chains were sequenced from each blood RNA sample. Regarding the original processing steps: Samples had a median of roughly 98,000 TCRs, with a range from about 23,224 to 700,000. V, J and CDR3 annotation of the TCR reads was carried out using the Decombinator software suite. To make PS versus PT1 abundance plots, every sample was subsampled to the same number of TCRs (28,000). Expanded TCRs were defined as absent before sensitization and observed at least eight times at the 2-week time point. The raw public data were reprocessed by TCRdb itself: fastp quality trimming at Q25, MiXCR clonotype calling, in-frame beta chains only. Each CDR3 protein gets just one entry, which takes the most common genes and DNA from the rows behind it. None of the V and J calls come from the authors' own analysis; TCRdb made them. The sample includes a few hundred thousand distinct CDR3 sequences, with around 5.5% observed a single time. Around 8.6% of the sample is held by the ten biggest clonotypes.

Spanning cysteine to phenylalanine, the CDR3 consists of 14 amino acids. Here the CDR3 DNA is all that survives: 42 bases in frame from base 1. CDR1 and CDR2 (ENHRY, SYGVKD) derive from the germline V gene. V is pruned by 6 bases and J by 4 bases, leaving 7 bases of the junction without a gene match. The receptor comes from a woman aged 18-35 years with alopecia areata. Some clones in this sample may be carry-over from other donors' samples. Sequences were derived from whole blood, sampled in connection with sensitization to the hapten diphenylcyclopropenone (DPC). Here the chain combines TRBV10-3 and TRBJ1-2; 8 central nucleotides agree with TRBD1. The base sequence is TGTGCCATCAGCGGACAGGGCGGATTCTATGGCTACACCTTC. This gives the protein CAISGQGGFYGYTF.